This T cell receptor beta chain derives from a study of early T cells in non-severe SARS-CoV-2 infection. Study information: Sequenced material consisted of bulk RNA (from unsorted whole blood), and chains were unpaired. Overall study findings and caveats: Private and CD4 specificities were missed by VDJdb matching, skewed to anti-spike CD8.

V gave up 0 bases and J gave up 10 bases, with 18 bases separating them. CDR1 and CDR2 from the germline V gene are SGHDN and FVKESK. The CDR3 loop spans 15 amino acids. A word on this clonotype: Antigen unknown.

The library protocol tagged individual cDNA molecules with unique molecular identifiers. TCRdb reprocessed the 5' RACE reads with MiXCR, giving one entry per CDR3 protein. This sample yields 28,000 or so distinct CDR3 sequences, of which about 3.9% are seen a single time; roughly 8% belongs to the top ten. The sample was whole blood. The receptor comes from an adult who was a healthcare worker with PCR-confirmed SARS-CoV-2 infection or an uninfected control (not recorded which). The rearrangement uses TRBV14 and TRBJ1-2; D possibly corresponds to TRBD1 (5 bases). In nucleotides, the CDR3 is TGTGCCAGCAGCCAAGAGAGATTTGGCAGGGTGAACTACACCTTC. Protein sequence: CASSQERFGRVNYTF.